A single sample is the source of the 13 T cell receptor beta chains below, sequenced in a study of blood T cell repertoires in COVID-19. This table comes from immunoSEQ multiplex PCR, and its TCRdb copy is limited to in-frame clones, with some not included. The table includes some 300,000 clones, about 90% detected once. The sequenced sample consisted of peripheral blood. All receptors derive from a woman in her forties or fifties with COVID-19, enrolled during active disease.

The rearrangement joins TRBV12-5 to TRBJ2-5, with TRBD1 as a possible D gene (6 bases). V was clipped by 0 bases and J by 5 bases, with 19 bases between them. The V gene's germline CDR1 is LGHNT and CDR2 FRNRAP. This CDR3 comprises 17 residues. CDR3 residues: CASGLVRDIQGPETQYF. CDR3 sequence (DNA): TGTGCTAGTGGTTTGGTACGGGATATCCAGGGGCCTGAGACCCAGTACTTC. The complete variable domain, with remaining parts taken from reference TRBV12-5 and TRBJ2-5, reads DARVTQTPRHKVTEMGQEVTMRCQPILGHNTVFWYRQTMMQGLELLAYFRNRAPLDDSGMPKDRFSAEMPDATLATLKIQPSEPRDSAVYFCASGLVRDIQGPETQYFGPGTRLLVL.

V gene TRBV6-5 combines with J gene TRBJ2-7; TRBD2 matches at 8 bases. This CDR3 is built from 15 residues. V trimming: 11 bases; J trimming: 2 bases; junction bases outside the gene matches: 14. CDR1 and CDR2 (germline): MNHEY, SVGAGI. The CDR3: CAGSSGGAPTYEQYF. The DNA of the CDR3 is TGTGCCGGGTCCTCGGGGGGGGCGCCGACCTACGAGCAGTACTTC.

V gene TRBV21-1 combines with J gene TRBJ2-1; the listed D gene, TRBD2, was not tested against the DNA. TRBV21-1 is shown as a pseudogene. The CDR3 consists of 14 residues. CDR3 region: CASSLRDGHNEQFF. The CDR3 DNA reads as TGTGCCAGCAGCCTTCGGGATGGCCACAATGAGCAGTTCTTC.

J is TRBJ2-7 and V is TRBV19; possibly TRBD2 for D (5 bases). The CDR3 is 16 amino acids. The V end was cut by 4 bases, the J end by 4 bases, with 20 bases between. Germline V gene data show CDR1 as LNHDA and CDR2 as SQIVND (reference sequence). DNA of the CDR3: TGTGCCAGTAGTACCCACCTGGGGAGTCTCCGATACGAGCAGTACTTC. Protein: CASSTHLGSLRYEQYF.

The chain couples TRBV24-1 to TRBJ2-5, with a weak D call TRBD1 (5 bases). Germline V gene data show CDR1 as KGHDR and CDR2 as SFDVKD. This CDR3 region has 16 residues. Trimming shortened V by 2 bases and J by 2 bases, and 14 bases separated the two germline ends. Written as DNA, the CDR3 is TGTGCCACCAGTGATTGGCAGCTAGGGGCACAAGAGACCCAGTACTTC. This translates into CATSDWQLGAQETQYF.

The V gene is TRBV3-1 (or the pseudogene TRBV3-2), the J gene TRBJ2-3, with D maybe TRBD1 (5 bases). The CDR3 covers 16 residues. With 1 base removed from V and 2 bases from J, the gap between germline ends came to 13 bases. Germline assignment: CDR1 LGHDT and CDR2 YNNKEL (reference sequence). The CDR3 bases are TGTGCCAGCAGCCAAGTCCGACAGAAATTCACAGATACGCAGTATTTT. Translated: CASSQVRQKFTDTQYF.

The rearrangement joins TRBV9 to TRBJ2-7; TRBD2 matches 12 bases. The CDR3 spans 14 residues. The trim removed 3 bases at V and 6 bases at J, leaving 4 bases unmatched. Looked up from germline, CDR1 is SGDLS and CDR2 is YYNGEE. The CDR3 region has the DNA TGTGCCAGCAGCGGGACTAGCGGGACCGGCGAGCAGTACTTC. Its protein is CASSGTSGTGEQYF.

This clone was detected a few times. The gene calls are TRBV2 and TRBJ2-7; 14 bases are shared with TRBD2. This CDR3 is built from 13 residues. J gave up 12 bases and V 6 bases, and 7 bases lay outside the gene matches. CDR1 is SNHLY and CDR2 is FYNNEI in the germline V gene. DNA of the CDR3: TGTGCCAGCAGAGGGACTAGCGGGAGTCCGTCGTACTTC. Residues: CASRGTSGSPSYF.

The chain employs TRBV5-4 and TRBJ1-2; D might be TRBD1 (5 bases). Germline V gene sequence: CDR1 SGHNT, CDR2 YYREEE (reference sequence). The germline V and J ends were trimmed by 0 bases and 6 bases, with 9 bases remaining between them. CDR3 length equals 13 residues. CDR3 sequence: CASSLAGYHGYTF. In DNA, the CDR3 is TGTGCCAGCAGCTTGGCAGGGTACCATGGCTACACCTTC.

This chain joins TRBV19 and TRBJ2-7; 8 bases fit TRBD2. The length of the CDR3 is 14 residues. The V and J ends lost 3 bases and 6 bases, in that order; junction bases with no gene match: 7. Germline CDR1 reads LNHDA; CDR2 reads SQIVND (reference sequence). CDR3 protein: CASSIGGRQVEQYF. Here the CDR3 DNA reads TGTGCCAGTAGTATCGGCGGGAGGCAGGTCGAGCAGTACTTC. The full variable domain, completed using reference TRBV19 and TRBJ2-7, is DGGITQSPKYLFRKEGQNVTLSCEQNLNHDAMYWYRQDPGQGLRLIYYSQIVNDFQKGDIAEGYSVSREKKESFPLTVTSAQKNPTAFYLCASSIGGRQVEQYFGPGTRLTVT.

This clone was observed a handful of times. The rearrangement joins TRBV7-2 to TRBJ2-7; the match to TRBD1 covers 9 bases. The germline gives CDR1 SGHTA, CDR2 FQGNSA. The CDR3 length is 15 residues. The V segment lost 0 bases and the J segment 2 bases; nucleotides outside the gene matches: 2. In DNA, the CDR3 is TGTGCCAGCAGCTTAGCTGGGGACAGGGCCTACGAGCAGTACTTC. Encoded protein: CASSLAGDRAYEQYF.

In nucleotides, the CDR3 is TGTGCCAGCAGTTTATCAGGAGTGCCCCTAAACAATGAGCAGTTCTTC. Its protein product is CASSLSGVPLNNEQFF. This chain connects TRBV27 to TRBJ2-1; D remains unclear. CDR3 length equals 16 residues. Trimming took 0 bases from V and 5 from J, leaving 14 bases between them. CDR1 MNHEY and CDR2 SMNVEV come from the germline V gene (reference sequence).

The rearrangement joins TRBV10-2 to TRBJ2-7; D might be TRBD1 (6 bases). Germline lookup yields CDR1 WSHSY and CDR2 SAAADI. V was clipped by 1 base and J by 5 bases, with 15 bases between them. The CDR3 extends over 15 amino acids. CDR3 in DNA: TGCGCCAGCAGTGAGTGGGACACTTCGACGGACGAGCAGTACTTC. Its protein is CASSEWDTSTDEQYF.